The 23 T cell receptor beta chains reported below all come from one sample, sequenced in a study of T cells in Graves' hyperthyroidism and ophthalmopathy. RNA transcripts were the template for amplifying TCR beta CDR3 regions. Using the HTBI primer set, a first-round RT-PCR was run on the TCR CDR3. Each CDR3 protein gets one entry after TCRdb re-called the multiplex PCR reads with MiXCR. The sample includes about 330,000 distinct CDR3 sequences, roughly 13% of them seen just once. Sequenced sample: blood. Every receptor here comes from a woman in her forties with Graves' ophthalmopathy.

This clonotype was counted between two and nine times. The chain links TRBV28 to TRBJ2-3, with a weak D call TRBD1 (5 bases). Germline CDR1 MDHEN, CDR2 SYDVKM. The CDR3 has 15 residues. V lost 2 bases and J lost 0, with 9 bases in between. The CDR3 DNA is TGTGCCAGCAGTTTAGGGGCGGCTAGCACAGATACGCAGTATTTT. Translation gives CASSLGAASTDTQYF.

V is TRBV3-1 and J is TRBJ1-1; tentative D call: TRBD1 (6 bases). CDR1 and CDR2 (germline): LGHDT, YNNKEL (reference sequence). V was cut by 4 bases and J by 11 bases, with 20 bases left in between. The CDR3 has 14 residues. The CDR3 protein is CASSLESATGAAFF. The CDR3, as DNA: TGTGCCAGCAGCCTTGAATCGGCTACGGGGGCGGCTTTCTTT.

This clonotype was counted ten times or more. The chain joins TRBV24-1 to TRBJ1-1, with 7 positions matching TRBD1. The CDR3 is made up of 15 amino acids. Per the germline V gene, CDR1 is KGHDR and CDR2 is SFDVKD. V was pared by 3 bases and J by 4 bases, with 7 bases of the junction left unmatched. The CDR3 loop is CATSDPPRGSTEAFF. For the CDR3, the DNA is TGTGCCACCAGTGATCCCCCCAGGGGGTCCACTGAAGCTTTCTTT.

This clonotype was counted a few times. J is TRBJ2-7 and V is TRBV6-9; 9 bases map to TRBD1. V shed 3 bases and J 6 bases; nucleotides not matched to a gene: 3. Germline CDR1 and CDR2: MNHGY and SVAAGI. This CDR3 is built from 13 residues. The chain's CDR3 is CASSYGTGREQYF. The CDR3 DNA is TGTGCCAGCAGTTACGGGACAGGGCGCGAGCAGTACTTC.

The V gene is TRBV7-8, the J gene TRBJ1-5; 9 bases agree with TRBD1. The CDR3 sequence is 16 residues long. V was pared by 5 bases and J by 2 bases, with 7 bases of the junction left unmatched. The germline V gene has CDR1 SGHVS and CDR2 FQNEAQ. In DNA, the CDR3 is TGTGCCAGCAGCGACCGGGACAGGGAAGGCAATCAGCCCCAGCATTTT. Amino acids: CASSDRDREGNQPQHF. The variable domain in full, completed from reference TRBV7-8 and TRBJ1-5, reads GAGVSQSPRYKVAKRGQDVALRCDPISGHVSLFWYQQALGQGPEFLTYFQNEAQLDKSGLPSDRFFAERPEGSVSTLKIQRTQQEDSAVYLCASSDRDREGNQPQHFGDGTRLSIL.

This clonotype was seen many times. The chain links TRBV6-1 to TRBJ1-4, with D uncertain. CDR3 length equals 15 residues. Trimming stripped 6 bases from V and 8 bases from J, with 19 bases between. The germline V gene has CDR1 MNHNS and CDR2 SASEGT. CDR3 DNA: TGTGCCAGCAGCCCCTTAGGACCGAGGAGGGAAAAACTGTTTTTT. It yields the protein CASSPLGPRREKLFF.

This clonotype was seen at least ten times. The CDR3 DNA is TGTGCCAGCAGTTCGACAGGGGCAGGGTCCTACGAGCAGTACTTC. It yields the protein CASSSTGAGSYEQYF. J is TRBJ2-7 and V is TRBV12-3 or TRBV12-4; 8 bases line up with TRBD1. CDR3 length equals 15 residues. The ends lost 4 bases at V and 1 base at J; junction bases unmatched: 6.

The J gene is TRBJ1-1, the V gene TRBV30; 7 positions agree with TRBD1. The V gene's germline CDR1 is GTSNPN and CDR2 SVGIG (reference sequence). J lost 1 base, V lost 4 bases, and 9 bases had no gene match. The CDR3 runs to 15 residues. CDR3 bases: TGTGCCTGGACCCAGACAGGGACCAAGAACACTGAAGCTTTCTTT. Its protein is CAWTQTGTKNTEAFF.

The chain carries TRBV18 and TRBJ1-5, with D tentatively TRBD1 (6 bases). Germline V gene lookup returns CDR1 KGHSH and CDR2 LQKENI. This CDR3 is built from 14 residues. V gave up 3 bases and J gave up 6 bases, with 12 bases separating them. CDR3 in amino acids: CASSPYRDGQPQHF. CDR3 sequence (DNA): TGTGCCAGCTCACCTTACAGGGACGGTCAGCCCCAGCATTTT.

This clonotype was recorded at least ten times. The chain couples TRBV10-3 to TRBJ2-3; D ambiguous. The germline V and J ends were trimmed by 3 bases and 0 bases, with 13 bases remaining between them. CDR3 length: 16 amino acids. Per germline, CDR1 ENHRY and CDR2 SYGVKD. CDR3 DNA sequence: TGTGCCATCAGTGATGGAGTACAGACTAGCACAGATACGCAGTATTTT. Amino acids: CAISDGVQTSTDTQYF.

Points on this clonotype: A much larger clone differs from this one at a single base, so this may be a read error. J is TRBJ1-2 and V is TRBV12-3 or TRBV12-4, with 8 bases that match TRBD1. This CDR3 is built from 17 residues. With 5 bases clipped from V and 6 bases from J, the junction kept 17 bases outside the gene matches. CDR3 amino acids: CASSRRARDRSHNGYTF. The CDR3 bases are TGTGCCAGCAGTCGGAGGGCTAGGGACAGGTCCCATAATGGCTACACCTTC.

At least ten counts were recorded for this clonotype. The V and J genes are TRBV12-5 and TRBJ2-7; D possibly corresponds to TRBD1 (5 bases). CDR1 is LGHNT, CDR2 FRNRAP, per germline. CDR3 length: 15 amino acids. Trimming pared 0 bases from V and 3 bases from J, leaving 12 bases between. CDR3 nucleotides: TGTGCTAGTGGTTTGGTACATGGGGCCGTCTACGAGCAGTACTTC. Amino acid sequence: CASGLVHGAVYEQYF. Filled out from reference TRBV12-5 and TRBJ2-7, the complete variable domain reads DARVTQTPRHKVTEMGQEVTMRCQPILGHNTVFWYRQTMMQGLELLAYFRNRAPLDDSGMPKDRFSAEMPDATLATLKIQPSEPRDSAVYFCASGLVHGAVYEQYFGPGTRLTVT.

This clonotype was recorded a few times. The J gene is TRBJ2-2, the V gene TRBV11-2; 8 nucleotides match TRBD1. Unmatched junction bases numbered 11, after V lost 5 bases and J lost 6 bases. Looked up from germline, CDR1 is SGHAT and CDR2 is FQNNGV. CDR3 size: 16 residues. The CDR3 DNA follows: TGTGCCAGCAGCATCCCTCGGGCACAGGGGGCCGGGGAGCTGTTTTTT. It codes for CASSIPRAQGAGELFF.

The chain is built from TRBV15 and TRBJ2-1; no firm D call. Trimming removed 0 bases at V and 3 bases at J, with 6 bases between. The CDR3 length is 14 residues. Germline assignment: CDR1 LNHNV and CDR2 YYDKDF (reference sequence). The CDR3 bases are TGTGCCACCAGCAGAGATTTAGTCTACAATGAGCAGTTCTTC. Residues: CATSRDLVYNEQFF.

As concerns this clonotype: Given a much more abundant clone one base away, this may be a read error. The chain employs TRBV20-1 and TRBJ2-3, with D perhaps TRBD2 (6 bases). The CDR3 contains 14 residues. Trimming removed 6 bases at V and 6 bases at J, with 19 bases between. In germline, CDR1 is DFQATT, CDR2 SNEGSKA (reference sequence). The CDR3 sequence: CSAHVGGGMDTQYF. Written as DNA, the CDR3 is TGCAGTGCCCATGTCGGGGGAGGAATGGATACGCAGTATTTT.

This clonotype was seen repeatedly, ten times or more. V and J are TRBV10-3 and TRBJ1-2, with a tentative D call TRBD1 (5 bases). V lost 2 bases to trimming and J lost 4 bases, with 11 bases between them. The CDR3 has 14 amino acids. Germline values: CDR1 ENHRY, CDR2 SYGVKD. The chain's CDR3 is CAISEGADRYGYTF. The CDR3 nucleotides read TGTGCCATCAGTGAGGGGGCGGATCGCTATGGCTACACCTTC.

This clonotype was picked up many times. This sequence joins TRBV3-1 and TRBJ2-3; D tentatively reads TRBD1 or TRBD2 (5 bases each). This CDR3 comprises 15 residues. The germline V gene encodes CDR1 LGHDT and CDR2 YNNKEL (reference sequence). V was cut by 1 base and J by 7 bases, with 15 bases left in between. CDR3 sequence reads: CASSQGGGPRNTQYF. In DNA form, the CDR3 reads TGTGCCAGCAGCCAAGGGGGCGGGCCGAGGAATACGCAGTATTTT.

This clonotype was observed a few times. V and J are TRBV29-1 and TRBJ2-1, with D unresolved. V was clipped by 6 bases and J by 0 bases, with 12 bases between them. The CDR3 is 14 amino acids. Per the germline V gene, CDR1 is SQVTM and CDR2 is ANQGSEA. In DNA, the CDR3 is TGCAGCGTCGTAGAGACCAGCTCCTACAATGAGCAGTTCTTC. It translates to CSVVETSSYNEQFF.

This clonotype came up many times. The chain carries TRBV11-2 and TRBJ2-1, with D tentatively TRBD2 (5 bases). CDR3 length: 15 residues. V dropped 1 base and J dropped 5 bases, with 12 bases sitting between them. Germline CDR1 SGHAT, CDR2 FQNNGV. The CDR3 DNA reads as TGTGCCAGCAGCTTAGCCGGCAGACTAAACAATGAGCAGTTCTTC. It encodes CASSLAGRLNNEQFF.

This clonotype was observed a handful of times. The rearrangement links TRBV29-1 to TRBJ1-5; 11 bases match TRBD1. V shed 7 bases and J 11 bases; nucleotides not matched to a gene: 13. Germline V gene data show CDR1 as SQVTM and CDR2 as ANQGSEA. This CDR3 has 14 residues. CDR3 amino acids: CSAVGGQGVLAQHF. The CDR3 DNA reads as TGCAGCGCGGTCGGGGGACAGGGGGTATTGGCCCAGCATTTT.

This clonotype has only a few counts. The chain recombines TRBV20-1 with TRBJ2-3; maybe TRBD1 (5 bases). The CDR3 is made up of 14 amino acids. V was shortened by 6 bases and J by 4 bases, with 17 bases between the two germline ends. CDR1 and CDR2 (germline): DFQATT, SNEGSKA (reference sequence). The CDR3, as DNA: TGCAGTGCCCGAGCCGCTGGGGCCGCAGATACGCAGTATTTT. This encodes CSARAAGAADTQYF.

The chain recombines TRBV7-9 with TRBJ1-1; no definite D call. The CDR3 runs 16 residues. The germline V gene has CDR1 SEHNR and CDR2 FQNEAQ (reference sequence). With 2 bases removed from V and 4 bases from J, the gap between germline ends came to 17 bases. The CDR3 is CASSLLGHDWGTEAFF. Written as DNA, the CDR3 is TGTGCCAGCAGCTTACTAGGCCACGACTGGGGCACTGAAGCTTTCTTT.

There are many counts of this clonotype. This chain connects TRBV6-5 to TRBJ2-1, with 7 positions matching TRBD1. Germline CDR1 reads MNHEY; CDR2 reads SVGAGI. The V gene end was trimmed by 1 base and the J gene end by 2 bases; junction bases not matched to a gene: 8. CDR3 length: 17 amino acids. CDR3 residues: CASSYLSGTEAYNEQFF. DNA for the CDR3: TGTGCCAGCAGTTACTTGTCCGGGACAGAAGCCTACAATGAGCAGTTCTTC.